These 18 T cell receptor beta chains came from one sample sequenced in a study of blood T cell repertoires in COVID-19. Only in-frame clones appear in the TCRdb table, and some are missing; sequencing was by immunoSEQ multiplex PCR. The sample lists some 320,000 clones, around 92% occurring once. Sequenced input: peripheral blood. The receptor set was obtained from a woman between 25 and 40 years old with COVID-19, enrolled during active disease.

The chain couples TRBV5-4 to TRBJ1-1; tentative D call: TRBD1 (6 bases). Trimming pared 1 base from V and 7 bases from J, leaving 11 bases between. From germline, CDR1 is SGHNT and CDR2 YYREEE (reference sequence). The CDR3 runs 13 residues. This CDR3 reads CASSLTGISEAFF. DNA for the CDR3: TGTGCCAGCAGCTTGACAGGGATTAGTGAAGCTTTCTTT.

The chain uses TRBV5-4 and TRBJ1-1; perhaps TRBD1 as D (6 bases). Germline loops: CDR1 SGHNT, CDR2 YYREEE (reference sequence). The V end was cut by 6 bases, the J end by 0 bases, with 12 bases between. The CDR3 length is 14 residues. CDR3 loop: CASTERGMNTEAFF. The CDR3, as DNA: TGTGCCAGCACCGAGAGGGGGATGAACACTGAAGCTTTCTTT. The variable domain in full, completed from reference TRBV5-4 and TRBJ1-1, reads ETGVTQSPTHLIKTRGQQVTLRCSSQSGHNTVSWYQQALGQGPQFIFQYYREEENGRGNFPPRFSGLQFPNYSSELNVNALELDDSALYLCASTERGMNTEAFFGQGTRLTVV.

The genes are TRBV10-3 and TRBJ1-4, with D unresolved. Trimming shortened V by 6 bases and J by 8 bases, and 7 bases separated the two germline ends. Germline CDR1 reads ENHRY; CDR2 reads SYGVKD. This CDR3 has 11 amino acids. DNA for the CDR3: TGTGCCATCAGGGCGGGGGAAAAACTGTTTTTT. This encodes CAIRAGEKLFF.

This chain joins TRBV28 and TRBJ1-1; D is undetermined. With 5 bases removed from V and 5 bases from J, the gap between germline ends came to 12 bases. This CDR3 has 13 amino acids. Germline CDR1 is MDHEN and CDR2 is SYDVKM. The CDR3 loop is CASSRSGFTEAFF. The DNA for the CDR3 is TGTGCCAGCAGTCGCTCAGGCTTTACTGAAGCTTTCTTT.

The CDR3 DNA sequence: TGTGCCAGCAGCCCAAGACTATTCTACGAGCAGTACTTC. This codes for CASSPRLFYEQYF. The genes are TRBV11-2 and TRBJ2-7; maybe TRBD2 (5 bases). From germline, CDR1 is SGHAT and CDR2 FQNNGV. CDR3 length equals 13 residues. Trimming shortened V by 5 bases and J by 3 bases, and 11 bases separated the two germline ends. The variable domain in full, completed from reference TRBV11-2 and TRBJ2-7, reads EAGVAQSPRYKIIEKRQSVAFWCNPISGHATLYWYQQILGQGPKLLIQFQNNGVVDDSQLPKDRFSAERLKGVDSTLKIQPAKLEDSAVYLCASSPRLFYEQYFGPGTRLTVT.

The V and J genes are TRBV3-1 (or the pseudogene TRBV3-2) and TRBJ2-2; D may be TRBD2 (6 bases). The CDR3 totals 12 residues. Germline lookup yields CDR1 LGHDT and CDR2 YNNKEL (reference sequence). V was clipped by 5 bases and J by 10 bases, with 11 bases between them. The CDR3 bases are TGTGCCAGCAGCTACTTAGCGGAGGAGCTGTTTTTT. Its protein product is CASSYLAEELFF.

This chain links TRBV5-1 with TRBJ2-1; D remains unclear. The CDR3 spans 14 residues. V lost 5 bases, J lost 8 bases, and 17 bases lay in between. Germline-derived CDR1 and CDR2 are SGHRS and YFSETQ. CDR3 bases: TGCGCCAGCAGGCCCCCCGAGGCTCCCCATGAGCAGTTCTTC. Translation: CASRPPEAPHEQFF.

The chain employs TRBV5-6 and TRBJ2-2, with D possibly being TRBD2 (6 bases). CDR1 is SGHDT, CDR2 YYEEEE, per germline. Trimming stripped 5 bases from V and 1 base from J, with 12 bases between. The CDR3 spans 15 residues. The CDR3 nucleotides are TGTGCCAGCAGACCGGCGGGAATGAACACCGGGGAGCTGTTTTTT. Translated, it gives CASRPAGMNTGELFF.

This chain links TRBV27 with TRBJ2-5, with D perhaps matching TRBD2 (6 bases). The CDR3 is made up of 16 amino acids. The ends were cut back, 4 bases at V and 5 bases at J, with 20 bases in the middle. The germline V gene encodes CDR1 MNHEY and CDR2 SMNVEV (reference sequence). The CDR3 DNA reads as TGTGCCAGCAGTTCCACTCGGCTCGGGGGATCGGAGACCCAGTACTTC. Encoded protein: CASSSTRLGGSETQYF.

V and J are TRBV28 and TRBJ1-1, with D perhaps TRBD1 (5 bases). Trimming pared 3 bases from V and 10 bases from J, leaving 21 bases between. This CDR3 spans 15 amino acids. CDR1 is MDHEN, CDR2 SYDVKM, per germline. CDR3 in amino acids: CASSFGAGGGRRAFF. In DNA, the CDR3 is TGTGCCAGCAGTTTTGGGGCGGGCGGGGGACGACGAGCTTTCTTT.

This clone was counted a single time. The gene calls are TRBV7-9 and TRBJ1-2, with D tentatively TRBD1 (6 bases). Germline V lookup: CDR1 SEHNR, CDR2 FQNEAQ (reference sequence). V was cut by 3 bases and J by 8 bases, with 16 bases left in between. The CDR3 is 14 amino acids. The CDR3: CASSFIQGFGGYTF. The CDR3 DNA is TGTGCCAGCAGCTTTATACAGGGTTTTGGGGGCTACACCTTC. The whole variable domain, filled in from reference TRBV7-9 and TRBJ1-2, reads DTGVSQNPRHKITKRGQNVTFRCDPISEHNRLYWYRQTLGQGPEFLTYFQNEAQLEKSRLLSDRFSAERPKGSFSTLEIQRTEQGDSAMYLCASSFIQGFGGYTFGSGTRLTVV.

This clone was detected once. The rearrangement links TRBV5-1 to TRBJ2-3; TRBD2 matches at 12 bases. The CDR3 runs to 17 residues. The V segment lost 0 bases and the J segment 6 bases; nucleotides outside the gene matches: 8. Germline CDR1 reads SGHRS; CDR2 reads YFSETQ. The DNA of the CDR3 is TGCGCCAGCAGCTTGGCGACTAGCGGGGGAAGGATGGATACGCAGTATTTT. It encodes CASSLATSGGRMDTQYF.

The chain combines TRBV5-1 with TRBJ2-1; D perhaps matches TRBD1 (5 bases). The CDR3 is made up of 14 amino acids. Trimming left V 0 bases short and J 4 bases short, with 8 bases between. CDR1 and CDR2 (germline): SGHRS, YFSETQ. This CDR3 reads CASSLGQPYNEQFF. In nucleotides, the CDR3 is TGCGCCAGCAGCTTGGGACAGCCGTACAATGAGCAGTTCTTC.

The chain couples TRBV6-5 to TRBJ2-5; D possibly corresponds to TRBD2 (5 bases). From germline, CDR1 is MNHEY and CDR2 SVGAGI. This CDR3 comprises 13 residues. Trimming left V 5 bases short and J 5 bases short, with 12 bases between. CDR3 sequence: CASSPTSAETQYF. For the CDR3, the DNA is TGTGCCAGCAGTCCAACTAGTGCTGAGACCCAGTACTTC.

CDR3 region: CASSQGTSGGVYEQYF. CDR3 sequence (DNA): TGCGCCAGCAGCCAAGGGACTAGCGGGGGTGTCTACGAGCAGTACTTC. The chain combines TRBV4-1 with TRBJ2-7; 13 nucleotides match TRBD2. Germline trimming cut 1 base from V and 3 bases from J; bases unmatched to any gene: 3. Germline CDR1 is MGHRA and CDR2 is YSYEKL. The CDR3 is 16 amino acids.

The chain carries TRBV19 and TRBJ2-7; D not certain. Germline CDR1 and CDR2: LNHDA and SQIVND (reference sequence). V dropped 7 bases and J dropped 7 bases, with 17 bases sitting between them. The CDR3 is made up of 13 amino acids. This CDR3 is CASMHIPSREQYF. The CDR3 DNA sequence: TGTGCCAGTATGCACATCCCCTCTCGAGAGCAGTACTTC.

This chain connects TRBV4-1 to TRBJ2-7, with 9 bases that match TRBD2. With 4 bases clipped from V and 2 bases from J, the junction kept 9 bases outside the gene matches. Germline V gene data show CDR1 as MGHRA and CDR2 as YSYEKL. The CDR3 sequence is 16 residues long. The DNA for the CDR3 is TGCGCCAGCAGCCCCTCAGCGGGACTAGCTACCTACGAGCAGTACTTC. Its translation: CASSPSAGLATYEQYF.

The genes are TRBV15 and TRBJ1-4; D not certain. V lost 0 bases and J lost 0, with 11 bases in between. This CDR3 contains 17 residues. The V gene's germline CDR1 is LNHNV and CDR2 YYDKDF (reference sequence). CDR3 residues: CATSRERPVATNEKLFF. CDR3 DNA: TGTGCCACCAGCAGAGAGAGGCCAGTTGCAACTAATGAAAAACTGTTTTTT.